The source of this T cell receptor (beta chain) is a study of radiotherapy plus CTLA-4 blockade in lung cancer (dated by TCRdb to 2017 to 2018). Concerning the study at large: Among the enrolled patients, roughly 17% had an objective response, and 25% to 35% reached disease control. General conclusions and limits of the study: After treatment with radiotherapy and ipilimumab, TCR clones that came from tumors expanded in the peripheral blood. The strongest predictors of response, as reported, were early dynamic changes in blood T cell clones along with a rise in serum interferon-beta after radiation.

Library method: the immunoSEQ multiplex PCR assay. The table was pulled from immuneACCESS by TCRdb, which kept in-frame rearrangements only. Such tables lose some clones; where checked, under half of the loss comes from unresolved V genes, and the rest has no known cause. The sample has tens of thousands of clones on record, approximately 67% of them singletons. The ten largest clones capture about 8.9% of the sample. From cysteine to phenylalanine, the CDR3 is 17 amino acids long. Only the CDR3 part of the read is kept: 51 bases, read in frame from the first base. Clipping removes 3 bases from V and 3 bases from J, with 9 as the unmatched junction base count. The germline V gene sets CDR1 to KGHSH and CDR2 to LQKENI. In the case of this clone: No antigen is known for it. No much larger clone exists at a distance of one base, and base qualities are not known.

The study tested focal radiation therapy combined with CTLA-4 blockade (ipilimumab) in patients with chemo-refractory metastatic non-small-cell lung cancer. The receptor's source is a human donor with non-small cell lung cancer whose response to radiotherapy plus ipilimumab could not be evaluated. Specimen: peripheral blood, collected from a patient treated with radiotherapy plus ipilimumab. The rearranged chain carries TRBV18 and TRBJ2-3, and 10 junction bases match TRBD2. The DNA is TGTGCCAGCTCACCGGTCCGAGCGGGAGGGATTACAGATACGCAGTATTTT. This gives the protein CASSPVRAGGITDTQYF. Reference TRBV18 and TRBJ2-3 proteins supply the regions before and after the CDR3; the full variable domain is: NAGVMQNPRHLVRRRGQEARLRCSPMKGHSHVYWYRQLPEEGLKFMVYLQKENIIDESGMPKERFSAEFPKEGPSILRIQQVVRGDSAAYFCASSPVRAGGITDTQYFGPGTRLTVL.